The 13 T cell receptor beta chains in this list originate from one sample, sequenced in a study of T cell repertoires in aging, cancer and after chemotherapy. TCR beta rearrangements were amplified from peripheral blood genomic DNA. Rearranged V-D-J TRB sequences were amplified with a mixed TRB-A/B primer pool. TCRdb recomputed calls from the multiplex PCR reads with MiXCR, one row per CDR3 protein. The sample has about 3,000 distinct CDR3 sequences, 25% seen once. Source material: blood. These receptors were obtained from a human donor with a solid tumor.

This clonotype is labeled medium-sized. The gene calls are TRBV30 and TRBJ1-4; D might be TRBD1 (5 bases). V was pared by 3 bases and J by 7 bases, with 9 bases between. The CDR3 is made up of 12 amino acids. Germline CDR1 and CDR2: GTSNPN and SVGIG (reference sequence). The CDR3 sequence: CAWRGEGEKLFF. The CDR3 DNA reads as TGTGCCTGGAGAGGGGAAGGTGAAAAACTGTTTTTT. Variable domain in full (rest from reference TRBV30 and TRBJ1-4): SQTIHQWPATLVQPVGSPLSLECTVEGTSNPNLYWYRQAAGRGLQLLFYSVGIGQISSEVPQNLSASRPQDRQFILSSKKLLLSDSGFYLCAWRGEGEKLFFGSGTQLSVL.

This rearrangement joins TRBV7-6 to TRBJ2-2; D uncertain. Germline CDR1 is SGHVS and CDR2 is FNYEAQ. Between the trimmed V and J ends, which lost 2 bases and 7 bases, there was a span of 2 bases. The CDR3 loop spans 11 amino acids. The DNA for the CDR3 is TGTGCCAGCAGCTTATACGGGGAGCTGTTTTTT. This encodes CASSLYGELFF.

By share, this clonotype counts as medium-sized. The CDR3 loop is CASSFFRREKDNEQFF. CDR3 in DNA: TGTGCCAGCAGCTTCTTTAGGCGGGAGAAGGACAATGAGCAGTTCTTC. The chain has TRBV7-6 and TRBJ2-1, with TRBD2 identical over 7 bases. J lost 5 bases, V lost 3 bases, and 10 bases had no gene match. The V gene's germline CDR1 is SGHVS and CDR2 FNYEAQ. The CDR3 runs 16 residues.

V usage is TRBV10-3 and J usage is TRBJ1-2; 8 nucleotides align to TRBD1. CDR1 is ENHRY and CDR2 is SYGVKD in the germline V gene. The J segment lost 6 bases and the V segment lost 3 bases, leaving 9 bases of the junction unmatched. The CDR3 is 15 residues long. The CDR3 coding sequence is TGTGCCATCAGTGACCTAGACAGGGGATACCATGGCTACACCTTC. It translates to CAISDLDRGYHGYTF.

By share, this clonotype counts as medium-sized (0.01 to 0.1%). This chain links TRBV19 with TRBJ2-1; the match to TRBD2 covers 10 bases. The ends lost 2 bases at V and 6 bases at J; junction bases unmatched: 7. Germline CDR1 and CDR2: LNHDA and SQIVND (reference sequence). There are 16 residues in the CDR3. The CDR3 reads CASSIRPSGSSNEQFF. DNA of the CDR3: TGTGCCAGTAGTATAAGGCCTAGCGGGAGTAGCAATGAGCAGTTCTTC.

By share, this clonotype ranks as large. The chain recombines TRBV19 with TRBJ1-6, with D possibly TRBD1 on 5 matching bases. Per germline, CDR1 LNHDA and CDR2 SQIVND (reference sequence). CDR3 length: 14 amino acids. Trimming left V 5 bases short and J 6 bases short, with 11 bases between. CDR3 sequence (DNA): TGTGCCAGTAGTGTGGGGGTAGGTAATTCACCCCTCCACTTT. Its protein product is CASSVGVGNSPLHF.

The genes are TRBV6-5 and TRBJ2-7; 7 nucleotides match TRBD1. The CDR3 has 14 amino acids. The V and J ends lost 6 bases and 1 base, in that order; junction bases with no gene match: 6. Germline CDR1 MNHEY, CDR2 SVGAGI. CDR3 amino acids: CASRRTGSSYEQYF. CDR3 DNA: TGTGCCAGCAGAAGGACAGGATCTTCCTACGAGCAGTACTTC.

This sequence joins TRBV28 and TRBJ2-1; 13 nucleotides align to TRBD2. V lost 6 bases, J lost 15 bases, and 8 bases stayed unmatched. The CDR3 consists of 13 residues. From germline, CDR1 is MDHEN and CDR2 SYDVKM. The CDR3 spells CASRGTSGVLWFF. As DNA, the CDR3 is TGTGCCAGCAGGGGGACTAGCGGGGTGCTGTGGTTCTTC.

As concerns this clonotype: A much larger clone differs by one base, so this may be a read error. The CDR3 DNA follows: TGTGTCTGGAAGTGGTCCTCCTACAATGAGCAGTTCTTC. Protein: CVWKWSSYNEQFF. The chain links TRBV30 to TRBJ2-1; the D is unclear. The CDR3 is made up of 13 amino acids. In germline, CDR1 is GTSNPN, CDR2 SVGIG (reference sequence).

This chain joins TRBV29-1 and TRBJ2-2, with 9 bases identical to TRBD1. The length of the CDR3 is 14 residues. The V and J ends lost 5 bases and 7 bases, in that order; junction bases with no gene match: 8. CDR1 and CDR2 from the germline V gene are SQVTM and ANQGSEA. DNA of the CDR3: TGCAGCGTTATACAGGGGGCGCCGGGCGGGGAGCTGTTTTTT. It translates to CSVIQGAPGGELFF.

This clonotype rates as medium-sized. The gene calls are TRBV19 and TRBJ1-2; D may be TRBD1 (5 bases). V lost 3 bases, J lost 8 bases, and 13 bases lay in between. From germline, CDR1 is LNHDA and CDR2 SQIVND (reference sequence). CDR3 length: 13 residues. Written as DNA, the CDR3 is TGTGCCAGTAGTATCCTAGGGACTGACGGCTACACCTTC. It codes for CASSILGTDGYTF. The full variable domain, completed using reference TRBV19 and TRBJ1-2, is DGGITQSPKYLFRKEGQNVTLSCEQNLNHDAMYWYRQDPGQGLRLIYYSQIVNDFQKGDIAEGYSVSREKKESFPLTVTSAQKNPTAFYLCASSILGTDGYTFGSGTRLTVV.

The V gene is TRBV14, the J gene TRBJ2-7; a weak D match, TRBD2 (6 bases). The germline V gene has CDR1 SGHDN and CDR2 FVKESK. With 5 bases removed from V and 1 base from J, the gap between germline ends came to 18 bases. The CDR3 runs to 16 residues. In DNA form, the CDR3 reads TGTGCCAGCAGCAGTAACGTGCGGGGACCTTCCTACGAGCAGTACTTC. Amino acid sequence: CASSSNVRGPSYEQYF.

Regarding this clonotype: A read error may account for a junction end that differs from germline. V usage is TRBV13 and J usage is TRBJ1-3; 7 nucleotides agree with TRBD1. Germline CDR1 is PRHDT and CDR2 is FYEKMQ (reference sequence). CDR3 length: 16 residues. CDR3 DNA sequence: TGTGCCAGCAGCAGGGTGGACAGGATCTCTGGAAACACCGTATATTTT. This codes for CASSRVDRISGNTVYF.